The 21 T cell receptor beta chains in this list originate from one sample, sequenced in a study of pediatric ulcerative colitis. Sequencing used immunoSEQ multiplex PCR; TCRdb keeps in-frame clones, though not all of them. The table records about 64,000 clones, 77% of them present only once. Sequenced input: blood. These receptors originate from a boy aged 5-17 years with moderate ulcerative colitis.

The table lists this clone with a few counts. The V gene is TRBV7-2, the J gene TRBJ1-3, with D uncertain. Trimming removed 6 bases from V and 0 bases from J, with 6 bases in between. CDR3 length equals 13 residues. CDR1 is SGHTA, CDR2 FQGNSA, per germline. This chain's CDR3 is CASRMNSGNTIYF. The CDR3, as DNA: TGTGCCAGCAGAATGAACTCTGGAAACACCATATATTTT.

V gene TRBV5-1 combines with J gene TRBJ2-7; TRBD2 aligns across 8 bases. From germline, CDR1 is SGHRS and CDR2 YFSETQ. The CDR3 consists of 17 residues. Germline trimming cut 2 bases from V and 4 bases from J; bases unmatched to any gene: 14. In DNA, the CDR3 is TGCGCCAGCAGCTTTCATCAGTGGCGGGAGGAGGTATACGAGCAGTACTTC. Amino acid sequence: CASSFHQWREEVYEQYF. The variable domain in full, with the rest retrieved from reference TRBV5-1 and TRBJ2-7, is KAGVTQTPRYLIKTRGQQVTLSCSPISGHRSVSWYQQTPGQGLQFLFEYFSETQRNKGNFPGRFSGRQFSNSRSEMNVSTLELGDSALYLCASSFHQWREEVYEQYFGPGTRLTVT.

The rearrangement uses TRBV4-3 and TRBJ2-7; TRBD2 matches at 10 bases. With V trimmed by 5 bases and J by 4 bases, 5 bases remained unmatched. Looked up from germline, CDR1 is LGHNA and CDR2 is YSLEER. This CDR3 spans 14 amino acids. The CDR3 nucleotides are TGCGCCAGCAGCGAAGGACTAGCGGTATACGAGCAGTACTTC. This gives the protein CASSEGLAVYEQYF.

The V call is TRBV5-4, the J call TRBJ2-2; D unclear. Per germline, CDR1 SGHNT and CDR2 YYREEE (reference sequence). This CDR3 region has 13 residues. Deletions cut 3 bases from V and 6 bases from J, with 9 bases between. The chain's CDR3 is CASSSVGAGELFF. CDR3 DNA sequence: TGTGCCAGCAGCTCGGTGGGTGCCGGGGAGCTGTTTTTT. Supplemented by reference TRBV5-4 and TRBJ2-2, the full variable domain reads ETGVTQSPTHLIKTRGQQVTLRCSSQSGHNTVSWYQQALGQGPQFIFQYYREEENGRGNFPPRFSGLQFPNYSSELNVNALELDDSALYLCASSSVGAGELFFGEGSRLTVL.

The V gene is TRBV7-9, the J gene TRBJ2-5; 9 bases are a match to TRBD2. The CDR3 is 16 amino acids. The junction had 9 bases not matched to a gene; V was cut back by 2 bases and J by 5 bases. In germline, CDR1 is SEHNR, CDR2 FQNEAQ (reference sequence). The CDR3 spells CASSLLGSGSWETQYF. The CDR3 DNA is TGTGCCAGCAGCTTACTAGGTAGCGGGAGCTGGGAGACCCAGTACTTC.

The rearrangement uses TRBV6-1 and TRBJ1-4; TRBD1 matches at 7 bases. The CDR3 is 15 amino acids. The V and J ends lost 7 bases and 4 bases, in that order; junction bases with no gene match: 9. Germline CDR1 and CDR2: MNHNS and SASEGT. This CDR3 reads CASTSGQVVNEKLFF. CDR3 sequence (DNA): TGTGCCAGCACTTCAGGACAGGTCGTTAATGAAAAACTGTTTTTT.

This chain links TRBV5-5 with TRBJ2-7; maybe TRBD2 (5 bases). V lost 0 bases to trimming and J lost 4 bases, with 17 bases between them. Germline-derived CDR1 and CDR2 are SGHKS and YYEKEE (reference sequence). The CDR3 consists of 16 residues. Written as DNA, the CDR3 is TGTGCCAGCAGCTTGGTGGTGGGAGTTAAGAGGTACGAGCAGTACTTC. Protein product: CASSLVVGVKRYEQYF.

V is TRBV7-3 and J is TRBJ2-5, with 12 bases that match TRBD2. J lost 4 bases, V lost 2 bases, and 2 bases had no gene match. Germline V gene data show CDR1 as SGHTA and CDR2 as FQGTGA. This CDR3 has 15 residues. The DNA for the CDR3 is TGTGCCAGCAGCTTACTAGCGGGAGGGGGAGAGACCCAGTACTTC. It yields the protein CASSLLAGGGETQYF.

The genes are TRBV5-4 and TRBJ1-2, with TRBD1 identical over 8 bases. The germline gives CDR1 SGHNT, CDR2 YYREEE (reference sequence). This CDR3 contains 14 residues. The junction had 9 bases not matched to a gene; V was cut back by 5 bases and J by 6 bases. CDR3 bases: TGTGCCAGCAGATTACAGGGGGTCGTACATGGCTACACCTTC. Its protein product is CASRLQGVVHGYTF.

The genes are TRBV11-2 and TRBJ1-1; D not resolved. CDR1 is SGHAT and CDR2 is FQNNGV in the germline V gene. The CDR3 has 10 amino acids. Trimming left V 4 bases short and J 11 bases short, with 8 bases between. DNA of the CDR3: TGTGCCAGCAGCTCGGAGAAGGCTTTCTTT. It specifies CASSSEKAFF.

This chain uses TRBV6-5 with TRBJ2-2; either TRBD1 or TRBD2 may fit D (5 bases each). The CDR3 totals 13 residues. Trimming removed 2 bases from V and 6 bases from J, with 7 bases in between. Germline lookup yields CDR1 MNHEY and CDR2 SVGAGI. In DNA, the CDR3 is TGTGCCAGCAGTTACGGGGGTTCCGGGGAGCTGTTTTTT. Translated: CASSYGGSGELFF.

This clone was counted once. The CDR3 bases are TGTGCCATCAGGGAATTAGAAGGTCAGCCCCAGCATTTT. Translation: CAIRELEGQPQHF. The chain employs TRBV10-3 and TRBJ1-5; D is uncertain. Germline values: CDR1 ENHRY, CDR2 SYGVKD. V gave up 6 bases and J gave up 6 bases, with 12 bases separating them. The CDR3 loop spans 13 amino acids.

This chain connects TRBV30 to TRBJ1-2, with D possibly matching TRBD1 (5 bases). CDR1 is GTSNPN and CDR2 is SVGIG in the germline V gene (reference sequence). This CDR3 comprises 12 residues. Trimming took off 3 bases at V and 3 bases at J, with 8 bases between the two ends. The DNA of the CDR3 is TGTGCCTGGAGGGGGACTTACTATGGCTACACCTTC. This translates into CAWRGTYYGYTF.

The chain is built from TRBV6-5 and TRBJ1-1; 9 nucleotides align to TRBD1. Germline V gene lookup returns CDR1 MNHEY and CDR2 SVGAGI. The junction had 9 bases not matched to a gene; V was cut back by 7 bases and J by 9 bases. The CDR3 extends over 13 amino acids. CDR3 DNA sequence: TGTGCCAGCAATGGGGAAACAGGGGGCCAAGCTTTCTTT. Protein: CASNGETGGQAFF.

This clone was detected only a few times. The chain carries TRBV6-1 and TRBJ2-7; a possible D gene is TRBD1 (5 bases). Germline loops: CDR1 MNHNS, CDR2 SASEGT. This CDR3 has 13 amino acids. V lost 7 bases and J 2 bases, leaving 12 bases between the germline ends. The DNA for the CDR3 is TGTGCCAGCACTGACAGTGCACCCTACGAGCAGTACTTC. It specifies CASTDSAPYEQYF.

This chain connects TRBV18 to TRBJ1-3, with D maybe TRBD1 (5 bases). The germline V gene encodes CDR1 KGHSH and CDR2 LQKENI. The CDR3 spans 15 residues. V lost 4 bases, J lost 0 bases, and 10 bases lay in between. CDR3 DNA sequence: TGTGCCAGCTCACGAGGAGGGGCCTCTGGAAACACCATATATTTT. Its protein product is CASSRGGASGNTIYF.

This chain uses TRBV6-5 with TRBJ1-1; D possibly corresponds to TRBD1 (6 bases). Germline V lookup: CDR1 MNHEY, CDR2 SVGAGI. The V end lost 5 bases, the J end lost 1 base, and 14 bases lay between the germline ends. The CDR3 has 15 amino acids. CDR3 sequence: CASSRRGAENTEAFF. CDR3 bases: TGTGCCAGCAGTAGGAGGGGGGCAGAGAACACTGAAGCTTTCTTT.

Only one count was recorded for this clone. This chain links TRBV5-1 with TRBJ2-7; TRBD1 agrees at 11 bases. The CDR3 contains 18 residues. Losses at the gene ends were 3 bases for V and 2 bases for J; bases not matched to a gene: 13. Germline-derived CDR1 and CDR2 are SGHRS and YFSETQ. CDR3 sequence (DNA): TGCGCCAGCAGCTGGACAGGGGGCAGGGGTTCGGAAACCTACGAGCAGTACTTC. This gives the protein CASSWTGGRGSETYEQYF.

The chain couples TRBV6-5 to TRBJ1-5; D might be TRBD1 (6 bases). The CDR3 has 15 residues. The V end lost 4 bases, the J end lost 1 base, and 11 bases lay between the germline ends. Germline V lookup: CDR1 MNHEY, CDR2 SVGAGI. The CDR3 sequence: CASSSTGPSNQPQHF. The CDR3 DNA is TGTGCCAGCAGTTCCACAGGGCCGAGCAATCAGCCCCAGCATTTT.

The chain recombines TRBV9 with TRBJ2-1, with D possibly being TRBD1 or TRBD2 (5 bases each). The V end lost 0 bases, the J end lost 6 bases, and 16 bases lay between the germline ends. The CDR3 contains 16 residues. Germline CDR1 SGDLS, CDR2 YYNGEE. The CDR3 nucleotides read TGTGCCAGCAGCGTAGGTTCAGGGAGCTGGACCAATGAGCAGTTCTTC. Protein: CASSVGSGSWTNEQFF.

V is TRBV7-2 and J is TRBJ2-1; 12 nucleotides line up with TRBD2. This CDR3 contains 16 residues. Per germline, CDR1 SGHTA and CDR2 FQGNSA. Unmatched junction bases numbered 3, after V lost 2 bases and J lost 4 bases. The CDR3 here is CASSLILAGGYNEQFF. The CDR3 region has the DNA TGTGCCAGCAGCTTAATCCTAGCGGGAGGGTACAATGAGCAGTTCTTC.